One sample yielded the 22 T cell receptor beta chains listed below, sequenced in a study of PD-1 blockade in classical Hodgkin lymphoma. Relapses following autologous stem cell transplantation were seen in all patients, with brentuximab vedotin exposure varying. Using immunoSEQ multiplex PCR, the repertoire was profiled, and TCRdb retains in-frame clones only, with some absent. The sample lists tens of thousands of clones, roughly 75% occurring once. Material: peripheral blood mononuclear cells (PBMCs), obtained before the second cycle of nivolumab. These receptor sequences come from a human donor with classical Hodgkin lymphoma.

This sequence joins TRBV5-1 and TRBJ1-2; TRBD1 matches 7 bases. CDR3 size: 15 residues. Germline CDR1 SGHRS, CDR2 YFSETQ. The V gene end was trimmed by 3 bases and the J gene end by 4 bases; junction bases not matched to a gene: 9. The CDR3: CASSSPGQNFYGYTF. The CDR3 bases are TGCGCCAGCAGCTCTCCGGGACAGAACTTCTATGGCTACACCTTC.

V is TRBV19 and J is TRBJ1-1; D gene unclear. V lost 2 bases and J lost 5, with 12 bases in between. This CDR3 is built from 14 residues. Germline-derived CDR1 and CDR2 are LNHDA and SQIVND (reference sequence). The CDR3 bases are TGTGCCAGTAGTATACCTTATCGGAGTACTGAAGCTTTCTTT. Translation: CASSIPYRSTEAFF.

The chain is built from TRBV28 and TRBJ2-5; tentative D call: TRBD2 (6 bases). Trimming cost V 4 bases and J 3 bases, with 18 bases left between them. CDR3 length equals 16 residues. The V gene's germline CDR1 is MDHEN and CDR2 SYDVKM. The CDR3 DNA sequence: TGTGCCAGCAGTTACCCCTATGGGGGGACCAAAGAGACCCAGTACTTC. It specifies CASSYPYGGTKETQYF.

V and J are TRBV5-6 and TRBJ1-2; D might be TRBD1 (5 bases). CDR3 length: 13 amino acids. CDR1 is SGHDT, CDR2 YYEEEE, per germline. V lost 2 bases to trimming and J lost 6 bases, with 11 bases between them. CDR3 sequence reads: CASSFAGRNGYTF. CDR3 coding DNA: TGTGCCAGCAGCTTCGCAGGGAGGAATGGCTACACCTTC.

V and J are TRBV28 and TRBJ1-4, with TRBD1 matching over 8 bases. Germline CDR1 and CDR2: MDHEN and SYDVKM. The CDR3 has 14 amino acids. With 6 bases clipped from V and 6 bases from J, the junction kept 6 bases outside the gene matches. The CDR3 nucleotides are TGTGCCAGCAGCTCGGACAGGGAAGATGAAAAACTGTTTTTT. It translates to CASSSDREDEKLFF.

The V call is TRBV10-3, the J call TRBJ1-4; unclear D gene. Trimming left V 2 bases short and J 8 bases short, with 18 bases between. This CDR3 is built from 16 residues. Germline CDR1 ENHRY, CDR2 SYGVKD. Here the CDR3 reads CAISEPHPGVGEKLFF. Written as DNA, the CDR3 is TGTGCCATCAGTGAGCCACACCCGGGCGTGGGGGAAAAACTGTTTTTT.

V is TRBV27 and J is TRBJ2-2, with a tentative D call TRBD1 (6 bases). CDR1 and CDR2 (germline): MNHEY, SMNVEV (reference sequence). The germline V and J ends were trimmed by 4 bases and 1 base, with 13 bases remaining between them. This CDR3 spans 16 amino acids. CDR3 in amino acids: CASSYAGTQNTGELFF. The CDR3 DNA reads TGTGCCAGCAGTTATGCCGGGACACAGAACACCGGGGAGCTGTTTTTT.

This clone occurred a few times. The chain carries TRBV7-6 and TRBJ2-1; D might be TRBD2 (5 bases). The length of the CDR3 is 14 residues. The germline CDR1 and CDR2 sequences are SGHVS and FNYEAQ. V was shortened by 2 bases and J by 8 bases, with 13 bases between the two germline ends. CDR3 DNA sequence: TGTGCCAGCAGCTTAATAGGGAGCGACGATGAGCAGTTCTTC. Protein sequence: CASSLIGSDDEQFF.

This chain joins TRBV28 and TRBJ1-5, with D unresolved. V lost 4 bases, J lost 8 bases, and 6 bases lay in between. CDR3 length equals 11 residues. The germline CDR1 and CDR2 sequences are MDHEN and SYDVKM. The CDR3 bases are TGTGCCAGCAGTTCGTTAAAGCCCCAGCATTTT. It encodes CASSSLKPQHF.

CDR3 nucleotide sequence: TGTGCCAGCAGTGACAGGGCAGGGCAGCCCCAGCATTTT. It encodes CASSDRAGQPQHF. The chain carries TRBV6-1 and TRBJ1-5; D perhaps matches TRBD1 (5 bases). The CDR3 is 13 amino acids. Germline V lookup: CDR1 MNHNS, CDR2 SASEGT. V lost 3 bases and J lost 7, with 10 bases in between.

The rearrangement uses TRBV30 and TRBJ2-7; no firm D call. CDR3 size: 14 residues. V dropped 0 bases and J dropped 2 bases, with 11 bases sitting between them. Germline V gene sequence: CDR1 GTSNPN, CDR2 SVGIG (reference sequence). The CDR3 bases are TGTGCCTGGAGTGTTCCTGGGATAGCCTACGAGCAGTACTTC. Its protein is CAWSVPGIAYEQYF.

This chain links TRBV27 with TRBJ2-2; TRBD2 is a possible D gene (6 bases). The germline V and J ends were trimmed by 5 bases and 1 base, with 11 bases remaining between them. From germline, CDR1 is MNHEY and CDR2 SMNVEV (reference sequence). This CDR3 contains 15 residues. Here the CDR3 DNA reads TGTGCCAGCAGTCATGGGACTGGGAACACCGGGGAGCTGTTTTTT. Protein product: CASSHGTGNTGELFF.

This clone was seen a few times. The genes are TRBV18 and TRBJ1-5; D gene uncertain. The CDR3 sequence is 12 residues long. Germline loops: CDR1 KGHSH, CDR2 LQKENI. Trimming left V 1 base short and J 7 bases short, with 5 bases between. CDR3 sequence: CASSPLGQPQHF. CDR3 bases: TGTGCCAGCTCACCACTCGGCCAGCCCCAGCATTTT.

CDR3 sequence reads: CASSLSGPGAGEQYF. The DNA of the CDR3 is TGCGCCAGCAGCTTATCCGGACCGGGGGCGGGGGAGCAGTACTTC. This chain connects TRBV5-1 to TRBJ2-7, with D perhaps being TRBD1 or TRBD2 (6 bases each). V shed 2 bases and J shed 7 bases, with 19 bases lying between them. This CDR3 region has 15 residues. Germline CDR1 SGHRS, CDR2 YFSETQ. The full variable domain, its missing parts supplied by reference TRBV5-1 and TRBJ2-7, is KAGVTQTPRYLIKTRGQQVTLSCSPISGHRSVSWYQQTPGQGLQFLFEYFSETQRNKGNFPGRFSGRQFSNSRSEMNVSTLELGDSALYLCASSLSGPGAGEQYFGPGTRLTVT.

Regarding this clone: This sample also contains other DNA sequences that code for the same CDR3. The CDR3 nucleotides read TGCAGCGTTGATGGGGGGAACACCATATATTTT. Amino acid sequence: CSVDGGNTIYF. This chain connects TRBV29-1 to TRBJ1-3; maybe TRBD1 (5 bases). V was trimmed by 3 bases and J by 7 bases, leaving 7 bases between them. CDR3 length: 11 amino acids. CDR1 SQVTM and CDR2 ANQGSEA come from the germline V gene.

The CDR3 loop is CSVEVYNEQFF. DNA for the CDR3: TGCAGCGTTGAAGTCTACAATGAGCAGTTCTTC. J is TRBJ2-1 and V is TRBV29-1; D unresolved. Germline assignment: CDR1 SQVTM and CDR2 ANQGSEA. V was trimmed by 1 base and J by 3 bases, leaving 1 base between them. The CDR3 sequence is 11 residues long.

The chain links TRBV18 to TRBJ1-5; 7 positions match TRBD1. The germline CDR1 and CDR2 sequences are KGHSH and LQKENI. Losses at the gene ends were 4 bases for V and 0 bases for J; bases not matched to a gene: 6. The CDR3 sequence is 16 residues long. In DNA form, the CDR3 reads TGTGCCAGCTCACGGGCTCGACAGGGTAGCAATCAGCCCCAGCATTTT. Its translation is CASSRARQGSNQPQHF.

The genes are TRBV6-5 and TRBJ2-7, with 9 nucleotides matching TRBD1. V trimming: 1 base; J trimming: 3 bases; junction bases outside the gene matches: 7. Germline V gene lookup returns CDR1 MNHEY and CDR2 SVGAGI. The CDR3 spans 16 residues. Here the CDR3 reads CASSYYSGQGSYEQYF. CDR3 nucleotide sequence: TGTGCCAGCAGTTACTACTCCGGACAGGGGAGCTACGAGCAGTACTTC.

This clone turned up a few times. The V gene is TRBV10-3, the J gene TRBJ1-2, with 11 positions matching TRBD1. Germline CDR1 is ENHRY and CDR2 is SYGVKD. The CDR3 totals 14 residues. V shed 4 bases and J 7 bases; nucleotides not matched to a gene: 5. DNA for the CDR3: TGTGCCATCAGTGTAGGACAGGGGGCTGGTGGCTACACCTTC. As protein: CAISVGQGAGGYTF.

This chain links TRBV27 with TRBJ2-1, with 10 nucleotides matching TRBD1. J lost 8 bases, V lost 3 bases, and 13 bases had no gene match. The CDR3 contains 17 residues. The germline V gene has CDR1 MNHEY and CDR2 SMNVEV (reference sequence). This CDR3 is CASSFFPWTGGEDEQFF. CDR3 nucleotides: TGTGCCAGCAGTTTTTTCCCCTGGACAGGGGGAGAAGATGAGCAGTTCTTC.

The rearrangement joins TRBV19 to TRBJ1-5; unclear D gene. The CDR3 is made up of 16 amino acids. V was cut by 7 bases and J by 1 base, with 17 bases left in between. Per germline, CDR1 LNHDA and CDR2 SQIVND (reference sequence). CDR3 in amino acids: CASMASQTLSNQPQHF. CDR3 in DNA: TGTGCCAGTATGGCCTCTCAGACACTCAGCAATCAGCCCCAGCATTTT.

This chain joins TRBV11-2 and TRBJ2-7; 10 nucleotides match TRBD1. The CDR3 covers 17 residues. V was pared by 5 bases and J by 4 bases, with 14 bases of the junction left unmatched. CDR1 is SGHAT, CDR2 FQNNGV, per germline. The DNA for the CDR3 is TGTGCCAGCAGCGCGGACAGGGGGTACGCCCAAAATTACGAGCAGTACTTC. The encoded protein is CASSADRGYAQNYEQYF.